The 9 T cell receptor beta chains below come from one sample, sequenced in a study of identifying expanded T cells in peripheral blood. Sequencing was performed with immunoSEQ multiplex PCR; in TCRdb, only in-frame clones are kept and a portion is missing. The table shows about 110,000 clones, with around 90% occurring only once. The sample taken for sequencing was blood. These TCRs come from a person between 18 and 69 years old in good health.

The V gene is TRBV5-1, the J gene TRBJ2-1, with 7 bases aligning to TRBD1. J lost 6 bases, V lost 4 bases, and 13 bases had no gene match. The germline CDR1 and CDR2 sequences are SGHRS and YFSETQ. The CDR3 consists of 16 residues. CDR3 DNA: TGCGCCAGCAGCCCAGAGGGGGCCCCGGGGCCCAATGAGCAGTTCTTC. Translated: CASSPEGAPGPNEQFF. Filled out from reference TRBV5-1 and TRBJ2-1, the complete variable domain reads KAGVTQTPRYLIKTRGQQVTLSCSPISGHRSVSWYQQTPGQGLQFLFEYFSETQRNKGNFPGRFSGRQFSNSRSEMNVSTLELGDSALYLCASSPEGAPGPNEQFFGPGTRLTVL.

The chain combines TRBV2 with TRBJ2-7; perhaps TRBD1 as D (5 bases). Trimming shortened V by 6 bases and J by 3 bases, and 15 bases separated the two germline ends. The germline V gene encodes CDR1 SNHLY and CDR2 FYNNEI. The length of the CDR3 is 14 residues. The chain's CDR3 is CASRDTGRYYEQYF. The CDR3 DNA is TGTGCCAGCAGGGACACCGGACGGTACTACGAGCAGTACTTC.

This clone was detected a few times. The gene calls are TRBV9 and TRBJ1-3; D unclear. V lost 0 bases and J 7 bases, leaving 14 bases between the germline ends. Germline CDR1 reads SGDLS; CDR2 reads YYNGEE. The CDR3 is 15 amino acids. The CDR3 DNA sequence: TGTGCCAGCAGCGTAGCGGGAAGGGATGGGAACACCATATATTTT. This codes for CASSVAGRDGNTIYF.

The V call is TRBV2, the J call TRBJ2-5; TRBD1 or TRBD2 may be the D gene (5 bases each). The CDR3 contains 15 residues. Germline V gives CDR1 SNHLY, CDR2 FYNNEI. Between the trimmed V and J ends, which lost 4 bases and 2 bases, there was a span of 14 bases. CDR3 sequence (DNA): TGTGCCAGCAGTGCCCCCGGGACGAATCAAGAGACCCAGTACTTC. Translated, it gives CASSAPGTNQETQYF.

The chain carries TRBV5-1 and TRBJ2-2; D not resolved. Germline-derived CDR1 and CDR2 are SGHRS and YFSETQ. This CDR3 is built from 13 residues. V was clipped by 4 bases and J by 5 bases, with 9 bases between them. CDR3 residues: CASSTVGTGELFF. The CDR3 DNA is TGCGCCAGCAGCACAGTTGGAACCGGGGAGCTGTTTTTT.

The chain couples TRBV5-1 to TRBJ1-1; TRBD1 matches at 9 bases. Germline V gives CDR1 SGHRS, CDR2 YFSETQ. V shed 2 bases and J 7 bases; nucleotides not matched to a gene: 6. The CDR3 runs 14 residues. This CDR3 is CASSLRTGGGEAFF. The CDR3 nucleotides read TGCGCCAGCAGCTTAAGAACAGGGGGCGGTGAAGCTTTCTTT.

The J gene is TRBJ2-2, the V gene TRBV7-8, with a possible D match to TRBD2 (6 bases). Trimming removed 7 bases from V and 4 bases from J, with 19 bases in between. CDR1 is SGHVS, CDR2 FQNEAQ, per germline. The CDR3 extends over 16 amino acids. CDR3 bases: TGTGCCAGCAACCTGATCGGGACTTCCATCACCGGGGAGCTGTTTTTT. Translation gives CASNLIGTSITGELFF.

This clone was seen a single time. The chain links TRBV15 to TRBJ2-7, with TRBD1 identical over 7 bases. The length of the CDR3 is 15 residues. The V gene's germline CDR1 is LNHNV and CDR2 YYDKDF (reference sequence). V trimming: 5 bases; J trimming: 3 bases; junction bases outside the gene matches: 10. Here the CDR3 DNA reads TGTGCCACCAGCTCCGTCGGGACAGAGGACTACGAGCAGTACTTC. The encoded protein is CATSSVGTEDYEQYF.

This sequence joins TRBV6-5 and TRBJ1-4; D is uncertain. CDR1 and CDR2 from the germline V gene are MNHEY and SVGAGI. This CDR3 is 13 amino acids long. Trimming pared 9 bases from V and 2 bases from J, leaving 10 bases between. The CDR3 here is CASGLVTNEKLFF. The CDR3 DNA reads as TGTGCCAGTGGATTGGTGACTAATGAAAAACTGTTTTTT.